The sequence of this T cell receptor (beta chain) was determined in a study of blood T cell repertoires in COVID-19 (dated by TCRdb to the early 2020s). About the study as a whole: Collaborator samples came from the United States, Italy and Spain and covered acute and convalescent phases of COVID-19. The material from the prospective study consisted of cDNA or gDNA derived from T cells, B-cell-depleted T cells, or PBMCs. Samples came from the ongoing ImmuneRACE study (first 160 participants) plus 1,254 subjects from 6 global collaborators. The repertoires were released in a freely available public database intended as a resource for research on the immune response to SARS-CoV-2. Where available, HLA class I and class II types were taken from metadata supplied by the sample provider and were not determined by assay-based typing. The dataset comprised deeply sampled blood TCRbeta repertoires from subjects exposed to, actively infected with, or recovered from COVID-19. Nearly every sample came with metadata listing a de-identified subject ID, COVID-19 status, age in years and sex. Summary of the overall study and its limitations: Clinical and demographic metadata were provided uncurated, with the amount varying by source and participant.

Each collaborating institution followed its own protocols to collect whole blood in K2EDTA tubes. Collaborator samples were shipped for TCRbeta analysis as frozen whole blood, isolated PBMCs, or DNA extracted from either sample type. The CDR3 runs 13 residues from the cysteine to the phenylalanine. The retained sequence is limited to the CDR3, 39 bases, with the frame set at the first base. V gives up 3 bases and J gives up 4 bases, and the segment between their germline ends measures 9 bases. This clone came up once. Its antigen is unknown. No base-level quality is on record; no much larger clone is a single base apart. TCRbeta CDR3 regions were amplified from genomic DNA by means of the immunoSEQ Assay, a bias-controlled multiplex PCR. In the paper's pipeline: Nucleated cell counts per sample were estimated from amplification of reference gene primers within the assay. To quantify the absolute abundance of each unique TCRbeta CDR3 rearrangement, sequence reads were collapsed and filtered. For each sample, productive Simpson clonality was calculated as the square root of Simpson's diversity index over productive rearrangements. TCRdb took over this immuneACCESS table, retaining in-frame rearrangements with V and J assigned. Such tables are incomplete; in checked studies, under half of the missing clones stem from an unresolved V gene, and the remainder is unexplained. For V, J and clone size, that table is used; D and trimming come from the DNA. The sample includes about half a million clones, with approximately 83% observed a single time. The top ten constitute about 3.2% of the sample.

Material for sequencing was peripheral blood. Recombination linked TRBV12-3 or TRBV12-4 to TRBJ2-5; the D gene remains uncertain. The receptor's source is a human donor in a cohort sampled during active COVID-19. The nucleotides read TGTGCCAGCAGTTTCAACAGTAGAGAGACCCAGTACTTC. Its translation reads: CASSFNSRETQYF.